This record looks at one T cell receptor (beta chain) sequence and its context. Antigen specificity is unknown. From germline, CDR1 is SGHKS and CDR2 YYEKEE (reference sequence). V was trimmed by 7 bases and J by 3 bases, leaving 13 bases between them. The CDR3 consists of 13 residues. These data come from a study of graft-versus-host responses after intestinal transplantation. Looking at the study overall: All of the recipients had induction that used anti-thymocyte globulin, then tacrolimus and steroids for approximately 3 years.

Only in-frame clones appear in the TCRdb table, and some are missing; sequencing was by immunoSEQ multiplex PCR. This sample has about 78,000 clones; around 90% occur once, and the top ten carry less than 5%. Study findings and constraints: Subjects displaying graft-donor T cell macrochimerism possessed elevated graft-versus-host to host-versus-graft clonal ratios inside allografts.

The receptor was isolated from a human donor who was the organ donor for an intestinal transplant. V usage is TRBV5-5 and J usage is TRBJ2-5; weak D call: TRBD1 (5 bases). The sample was unstimulated CD8+ T cells sorted from spleen or lymph node cells, taken before transplant. The CDR3 DNA is TGTGCCAGCGGCAGATCAGGGAAAGAGACCCAGTACTTC. Its protein is CASGRSGKETQYF.